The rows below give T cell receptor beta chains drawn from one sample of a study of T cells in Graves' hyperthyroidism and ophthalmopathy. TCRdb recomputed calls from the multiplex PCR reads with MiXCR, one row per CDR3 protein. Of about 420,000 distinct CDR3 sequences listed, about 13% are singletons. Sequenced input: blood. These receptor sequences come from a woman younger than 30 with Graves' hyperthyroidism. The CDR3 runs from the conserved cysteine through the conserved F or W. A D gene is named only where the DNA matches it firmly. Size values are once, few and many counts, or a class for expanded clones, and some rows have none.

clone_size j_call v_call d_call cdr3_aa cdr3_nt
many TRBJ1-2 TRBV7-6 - CASSYYPSGKSPYGYTF TGTGCCAGCAGCTACTACCCCTCTGGGAAATCTCCCTATGGCTACACCTTC
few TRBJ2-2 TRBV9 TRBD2 CASSASGTGELFF TGTGCCAGCAGCGCTAGCGGTACCGGGGAGCTGTTTTTT
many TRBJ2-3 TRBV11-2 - CASSLVRSADTQYF TGTGCCAGCAGCTTAGTTAGGAGTGCAGATACGCAGTATTTT
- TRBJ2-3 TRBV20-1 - CSATGTPSTDTQYF TGCAGTGCTACCGGGACTCCTAGCACAGATACGCAGTATTTT
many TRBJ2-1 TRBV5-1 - CASSLGSSTYNEQFF TGCGCCAGCAGCTTGGGCAGTTCTACCTACAATGAGCAGTTCTTC
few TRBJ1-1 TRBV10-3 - CAITNGQRTEAFF TGTGCCATCACTAACGGACAGCGCACTGAAGCTTTCTTT
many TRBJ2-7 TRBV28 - CASSGIPQGYEQYF TGTGCCAGCAGTGGTATTCCGCAGGGTTACGAGCAGTACTTC
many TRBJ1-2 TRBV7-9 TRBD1 CASSLAIGQGADGYTF TGTGCCAGCAGCTTAGCGATCGGACAGGGGGCTGATGGCTACACCTTC
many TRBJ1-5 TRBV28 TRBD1 CASSLPAGGSNQPQHF TGTGCCAGCAGTTTACCGGCAGGGGGAAGCAATCAGCCCCAGCATTTT
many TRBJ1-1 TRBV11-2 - CASSPNRVNTEAFF TGTGCCAGCAGCCCCAACAGGGTTAACACTGAAGCTTTCTTT
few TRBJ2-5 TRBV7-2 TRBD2 CASSASGSGWETQYF TGTGCCAGCAGCGCTAGCGGGAGCGGTTGGGAGACCCAGTACTTC
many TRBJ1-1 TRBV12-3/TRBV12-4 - CASTKLGTEAFF TGTGCCAGCACAAAGTTGGGTACTGAAGCTTTCTTT
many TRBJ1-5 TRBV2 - CASNPNGPQPQHF TGTGCCAGCAACCCGAACGGGCCCCAGCCCCAGCATTTT
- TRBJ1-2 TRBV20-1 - CSARGAGRDGYTF TGCAGTGCTAGAGGGGCAGGGAGGGATGGCTACACCTTC
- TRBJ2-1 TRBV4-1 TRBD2 CASRETSGYNEQFF TGCGCCAGCAGGGAGACTAGCGGTTACAATGAGCAGTTCTTC
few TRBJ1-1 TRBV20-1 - CSALRNTEAFF TGCAGTGCACTGAGGAACACTGAAGCTTTCTTT
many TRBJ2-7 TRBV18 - CASSPPYGLSSYEQYF TGTGCCAGCTCACCACCGTACGGGCTAAGCTCCTACGAGCAGTACTTC
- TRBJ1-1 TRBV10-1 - CASSLGRANTEAFF TGCGCCAGCAGTTTGGGAAGGGCGAACACTGAAGCTTTCTTT
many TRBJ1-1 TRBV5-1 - CASSELLLDPTEAFF TGCGCCAGCAGCGAACTACTCCTAGACCCCACTGAAGCTTTCTTT
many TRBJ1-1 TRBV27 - CASRDKENTEAFF TGTGCCAGCAGAGACAAGGAGAACACTGAAGCTTTCTTT
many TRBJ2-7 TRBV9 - CASSAPITDLYEQYF TGTGCCAGCAGCGCCCCGATTACAGACTTATACGAGCAGTACTTC
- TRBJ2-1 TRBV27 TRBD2 CASSLSWLAGINEQFF TGTGCCAGCAGTTTATCGTGGCTAGCGGGGATCAATGAGCAGTTCTTC
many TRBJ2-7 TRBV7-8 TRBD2 CASSLGAAGAYEQYF TGTGCCAGCAGCTTAGGGGCAGCGGGAGCCTACGAGCAGTACTTC
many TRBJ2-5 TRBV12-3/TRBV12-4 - CASRKGGVLETQYF TGTGCCAGCAGGAAAGGGGGGGTACTAGAGACCCAGTACTTC
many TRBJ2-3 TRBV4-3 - CASSQLTGGTDTQYF TGCGCCAGCAGCCAGCTGACAGGAGGCACAGATACGCAGTATTTT
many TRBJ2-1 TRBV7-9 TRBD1 CASSLEGQGGRGEQFF TGTGCCAGCAGCTTAGAGGGACAGGGCGGTAGGGGTGAGCAGTTCTTC
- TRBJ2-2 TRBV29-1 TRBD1 CSVDEGANTGELFF TGCAGCGTTGATGAGGGGGCTAACACCGGGGAGCTGTTTTTT
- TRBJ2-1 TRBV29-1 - CSVGWTARNEQFF TGCAGCGTTGGATGGACTGCTAGGAATGAGCAGTTCTTC
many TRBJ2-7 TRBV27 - CASSLIWGKSYEQYF TGTGCCAGCAGTTTAATCTGGGGAAAGTCCTACGAGCAGTACTTC
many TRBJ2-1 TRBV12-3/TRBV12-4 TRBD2 CASSSGLVVEQFF TGTGCCAGCAGTTCGGGACTAGTGGTTGAGCAGTTCTTC
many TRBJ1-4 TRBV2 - CASSVRQVNEKLFF TGTGCCAGCAGTGTACGCCAGGTGAATGAAAAACTGTTTTTT
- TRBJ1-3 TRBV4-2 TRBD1 CASSHPDRGGNTIYF TGTGCCAGCAGCCACCCCGACAGGGGGGGAAACACCATATATTTT
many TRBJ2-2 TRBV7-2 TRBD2 CASSRRLAGGTGELFF TGTGCCAGCAGCCGAAGACTAGCGGGAGGTACCGGGGAGCTGTTTTTT
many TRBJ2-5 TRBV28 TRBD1 CASKGGTGWETQYF TGTGCCAGCAAAGGAGGGACAGGGTGGGAGACCCAGTACTTC
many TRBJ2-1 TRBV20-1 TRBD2 CSARDMREGLHEQFF TGCAGTGCTAGAGATATGAGGGAGGGCCTCCATGAGCAGTTCTTC
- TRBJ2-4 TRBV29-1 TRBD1 CSVLIRGTGPLKNIQYF TGCAGCGTTCTCATCCGCGGGACAGGCCCCCTCAAAAACATTCAGTACTTC
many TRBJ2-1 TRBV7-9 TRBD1 CASSLDGDRGPYNEQFF TGTGCCAGCAGCTTGGACGGAGATAGGGGGCCTTACAATGAGCAGTTCTTC
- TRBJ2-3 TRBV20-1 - CSAYSGDSTDTQYF TGCAGTGCATATAGCGGAGATAGCACAGATACGCAGTATTTT
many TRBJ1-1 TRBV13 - CASSLKPNTEAFF TGTGCCAGCAGCCTCAAGCCGAACACTGAAGCTTTCTTT
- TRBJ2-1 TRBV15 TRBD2 CATSRSGLAGGRGNEQFF TGTGCCACCAGCAGATCTGGCTTAGCGGGAGGGCGGGGCAATGAGCAGTTCTTC
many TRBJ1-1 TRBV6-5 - CASSLDSFYTEAFF TGTGCCAGCAGTCTGGACAGTTTTTACACTGAAGCTTTCTTT
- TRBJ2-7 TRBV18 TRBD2 CASSRSGTSGSDRYEQYF TGTGCCAGCTCGCGCTCGGGGACTAGCGGGAGCGATCGCTACGAGCAGTACTTC
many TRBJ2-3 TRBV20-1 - CSAREGGVTQYF TGCAGTGCTAGAGAAGGGGGGGTTACGCAGTATTTT
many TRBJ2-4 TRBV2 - CANNEGVGNIQYF TGTGCCAACAACGAAGGAGTCGGAAACATTCAGTACTTC
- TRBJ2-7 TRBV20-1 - CSARDRVSREQYF TGCAGTGCTAGAGATCGAGTTTCTAGGGAGCAGTACTTC
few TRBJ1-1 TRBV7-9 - CASAAGNTEAFF TGTGCCAGCGCGGCCGGGAACACTGAAGCTTTCTTT
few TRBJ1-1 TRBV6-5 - CASSYSMGRMGTEAFF TGTGCCAGCAGTTACTCGATGGGCAGGATGGGCACTGAAGCTTTCTTT
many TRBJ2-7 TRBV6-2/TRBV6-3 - CASSYSYAEPVTYEQYF TGTGCCAGCAGTTACAGTTATGCGGAACCCGTTACCTACGAGCAGTACTTC
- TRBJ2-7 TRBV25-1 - CATSEGSTSYEQYF TGTGCCACCTCTGAGGGGTCTACTTCCTACGAGCAGTACTTC
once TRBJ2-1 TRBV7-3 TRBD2 CASSRLAGEVNEQFF TGTGCCAGCAGCCGACTAGCGGGAGAGGTCAATGAGCAGTTCTTC
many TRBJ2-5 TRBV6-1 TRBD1 CASSRDRGIGETQYF TGTGCCAGCAGTAGGGACAGGGGGATTGGAGAGACCCAGTACTTC
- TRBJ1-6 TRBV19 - CASSISASPLHF TGTGCCAGTAGTATATCCGCTTCACCCCTCCACTTT
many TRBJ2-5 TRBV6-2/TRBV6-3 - CASSRWVSETQYF TGTGCCAGCAGTAGATGGGTTTCAGAGACCCAGTACTTC
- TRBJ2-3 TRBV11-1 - CASSLALQGTDTQYF TGTGCCAGCAGCTTAGCCTTACAGGGCACAGATACGCAGTATTTT
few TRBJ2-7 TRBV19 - CASSVGTEEPYEQYF TGTGCCAGTAGTGTGGGGACTGAAGAGCCCTACGAGCAGTACTTC